This T cell receptor (beta chain) was sequenced in a study of blood T cell repertoires in COVID-19. Study-wide context: Samples taken during acute and convalescent COVID-19 were collected in the United States, Italy and Spain. Sources were T cells, B-cell-depleted T cells, or PBMCs; the material itself was cDNA or gDNA.

Using immunoSEQ multiplex PCR, the repertoire was profiled, and TCRdb retains in-frame clones only, with some absent. The sample carries around 86,000 clones, around 87% recorded once. The clonotype comes from a woman aged 80 or older with acute or convalescent COVID-19. Sequences were obtained from peripheral blood.

The CDR3 protein is CASRRVGTSGTYEQYF. The CDR3 DNA reads TGTGCCAGCAGACGGGTGGGGACTAGCGGAACCTACGAGCAGTACTTC. The chain combines TRBV11-2 with TRBJ2-7; TRBD2 aligns across 11 bases. The CDR3 runs 16 residues. Trimming at V came to 6 bases and at J to 2 bases, leaving 9 bases not matched to a gene. CDR1 is SGHAT, CDR2 FQNNGV, per germline.